The rows below give T cell receptor beta chains drawn from one sample of a study of follicular helper T cells after annual influenza vaccination. Here immunoSEQ multiplex PCR was the method, and the copy in TCRdb shows in-frame clones only, minus some. Of 8,500 to 11,000 clones listed, around 78% are singletons. The sample here was CXCR5- memory CD4+ T cells sorted from blood, taken 7 days after influenza vaccination. The receptors were gathered from an adult who received the influenza vaccine. Both conserved end residues are part of each CDR3. Each record gives: CDR3 length, V gene, CDR3 protein.

20 | TRBV4-3 | CASSHRLAGATQGNTGELFF
17 | TRBV28 | CASSHPSGARGANVLTF
14 | TRBV28 | CASIGQGSTDTQYF
18 | TRBV4-1 | CASSHGQARFLTNEKLFF
14 | TRBV18 | CASSQTGDNEKLFF
14 | TRBV19 | CATSDRGAFNEQFF
15 | TRBV18 | CASSPRNSGEDTQYF
15 | TRBV27 | CASNPRGGPSYEQYF
12 | TRBV2 | CASSGSGFGYTF
15 | TRBV30 | CAWSVYRDAYEKLFF
15 | TRBV5-1 | CASSLGDLPGQPQHF
14 | TRBV5-1 | CASSLIRDQYEQYF
15 | TRBV18 | CASSPISGVGTEAFF
14 | TRBV5-1 | CASSLDLIPRELFF
17 | TRBV4-1 | CASSQAPPGTAYQPQHF
14 | TRBV6-1 | CASSPLTPGDTQYF
12 | TRBV2 | CASSAQSYEQYF
13 | TRBV11-2 | CASSFGTGYEQYF
16 | TRBV27 | CASSPRASSYNSPLHF
13 | TRBV6-5 | CASTRGHNSPLHF
15 | TRBV27 | CASSSRTDFNYGYTF
17 | TRBV28 | CASSLRGTGWKTGGYTF
13 | TRBV11-3 | CASSSPGSDTQYF
13 | TRBV6-1 | CASRDYRNTEAFF
14 | TRBV5-6 | CASSSRGWTDTQYF
17 | TRBV7-6 | CASSSETVRGRRNTIYF
18 | TRBV5-4 | CASSSRGRGAISYNEQFF
15 | TRBV7-2 | CASSLVFSDTGELFF
13 | TRBV5-6 | CASSMGRFTEAFF
14 | TRBV7-9 | CASSLGGGGQPQHF
15 | TRBV7-2 | CASSLFWRDPNEQFF
15 | TRBV4-3 | CASSQDPASTDTQYF
9 | TRBV10-3 | CAVGNEQFF
18 | TRBV7-9 | CASSLILIQGATDNEQFF
16 | TRBV4-3 | CASSQEGRKITNEQFF
16 | TRBV5-4 | CASSPRTSGGTDTQYF
14 | TRBV4-1 | CASSGLGSGGEQYF
15 | TRBV9 | CASSVDSGKAYEQYF
16 | TRBV5-5 | CASSLVAGRGDEKLFF
13 | TRBV28 | CASSLYVGNTIYF
12 | TRBV28 | CASSGEGGTQYF
14 | TRBV18 | CASSMQGAGNTIYF
14 | TRBV5-5 | CASRRTGDNTEAFF
15 | TRBV4-2 | CASSQGTRVQETQYF
14 | TRBV2 | CASKGGRGNEKLFF
16 | TRBV7-9 | CASSLRPLGSTGELFF
13 | TRBV7-9 | CASGAARGGGYTF
13 | TRBV2 | CASKRGQNTEAFF
16 | TRBV4-1 | CASSPPWTGAAGELFF
14 | TRBV10-3 | CAIKGELSGNTIYF
15 | TRBV4-3 | CASSQDTTGYQPQHF
10 | TRBV28 | CAGGPRGQYF
14 | TRBV7-2 | CASSPGQGPYEQYF
15 | TRBV27 | CASKDDRGPYNEQFF